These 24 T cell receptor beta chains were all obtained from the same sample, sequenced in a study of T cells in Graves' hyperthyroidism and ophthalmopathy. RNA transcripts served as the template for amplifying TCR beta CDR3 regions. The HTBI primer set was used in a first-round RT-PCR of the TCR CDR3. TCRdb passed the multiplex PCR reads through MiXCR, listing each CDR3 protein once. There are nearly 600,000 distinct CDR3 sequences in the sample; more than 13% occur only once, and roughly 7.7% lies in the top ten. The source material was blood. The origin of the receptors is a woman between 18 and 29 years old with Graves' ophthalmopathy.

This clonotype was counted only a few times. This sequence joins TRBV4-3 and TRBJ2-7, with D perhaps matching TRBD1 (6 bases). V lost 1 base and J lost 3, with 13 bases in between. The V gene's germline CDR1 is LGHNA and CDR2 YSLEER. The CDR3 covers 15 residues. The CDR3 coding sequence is TGCGCCAGCAGCCAAGGCCCGGACAGCTACTACGAGCAGTACTTC. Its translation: CASSQGPDSYYEQYF.

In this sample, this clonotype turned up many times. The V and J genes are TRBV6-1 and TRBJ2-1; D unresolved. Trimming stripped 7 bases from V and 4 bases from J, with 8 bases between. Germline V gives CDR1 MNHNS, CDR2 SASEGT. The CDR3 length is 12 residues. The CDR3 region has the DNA TGTGCCAGCACGCGATTTTACAATGAGCAGTTCTTC. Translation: CASTRFYNEQFF.

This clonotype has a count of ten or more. This CDR3 is CASSQDDGGSPQHF. DNA for the CDR3: TGTGCCAGCAGCCAAGACGATGGAGGTTCACCCCAGCATTTT. The chain uses TRBV3-1 and TRBJ1-5; unclear D gene. Germline V CDR1 and CDR2: LGHDT, YNNKEL (reference sequence). The CDR3 has 14 residues. Trimming pared 0 bases from V and 10 bases from J, leaving 13 bases between.

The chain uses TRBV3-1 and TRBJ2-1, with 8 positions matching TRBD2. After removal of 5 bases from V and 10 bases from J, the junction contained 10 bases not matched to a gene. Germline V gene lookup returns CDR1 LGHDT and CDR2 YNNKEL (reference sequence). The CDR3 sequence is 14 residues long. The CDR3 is CASSVSSGGGEQFF. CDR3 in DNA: TGTGCCAGCAGCGTATCATCGGGAGGGGGAGAGCAGTTCTTC.

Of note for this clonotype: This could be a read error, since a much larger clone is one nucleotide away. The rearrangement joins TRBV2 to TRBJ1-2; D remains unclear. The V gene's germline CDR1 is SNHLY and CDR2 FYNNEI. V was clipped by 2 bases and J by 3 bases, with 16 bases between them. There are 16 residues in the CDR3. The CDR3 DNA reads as TGTGCCAGCAGTGAACCGGTAGGAAGGCATCACTATGGCTACACCTTC. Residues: CASSEPVGRHHYGYTF.

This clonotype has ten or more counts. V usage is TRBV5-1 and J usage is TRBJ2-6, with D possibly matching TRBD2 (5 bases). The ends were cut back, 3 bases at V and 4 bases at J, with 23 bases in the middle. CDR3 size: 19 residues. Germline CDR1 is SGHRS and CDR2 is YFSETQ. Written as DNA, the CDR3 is TGCGCCAGCAGCTCTGTCCCGTCGGGCGCTACGGGAGGGGCCAACGTCCTGACTTTC. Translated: CASSSVPSGATGGANVLTF.

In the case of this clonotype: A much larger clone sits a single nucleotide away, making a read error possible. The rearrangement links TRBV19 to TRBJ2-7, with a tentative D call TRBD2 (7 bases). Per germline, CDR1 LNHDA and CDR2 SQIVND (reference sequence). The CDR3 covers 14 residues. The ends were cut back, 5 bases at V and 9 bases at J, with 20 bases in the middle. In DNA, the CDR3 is TGTGCCAGTAGTGTAGCGGGCCTCCGAGGGGGGCAGTACTTC. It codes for CASSVAGLRGGQYF.

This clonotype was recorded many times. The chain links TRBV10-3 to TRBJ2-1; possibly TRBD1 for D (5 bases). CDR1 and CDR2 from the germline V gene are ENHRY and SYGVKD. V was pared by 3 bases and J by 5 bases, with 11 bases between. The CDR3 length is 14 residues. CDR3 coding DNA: TGTGCCATCAGTGACAGGAAGGGGCACAATGAGCAGTTCTTC. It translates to CAISDRKGHNEQFF.

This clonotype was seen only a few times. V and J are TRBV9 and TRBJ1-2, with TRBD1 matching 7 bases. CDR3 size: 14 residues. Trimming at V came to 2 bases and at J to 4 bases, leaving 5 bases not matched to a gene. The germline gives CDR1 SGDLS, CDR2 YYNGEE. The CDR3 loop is CASSVSGGGYGYTF. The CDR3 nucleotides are TGTGCCAGCAGCGTCTCAGGGGGAGGCTATGGCTACACCTTC.

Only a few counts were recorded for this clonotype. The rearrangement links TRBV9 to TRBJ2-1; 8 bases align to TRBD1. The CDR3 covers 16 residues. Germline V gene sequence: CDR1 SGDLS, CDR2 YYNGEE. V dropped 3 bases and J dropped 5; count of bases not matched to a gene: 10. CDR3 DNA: TGTGCCAGCAGCGCCATGGACAGGGCACGGGACAATGAGCAGTTCTTC. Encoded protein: CASSAMDRARDNEQFF.

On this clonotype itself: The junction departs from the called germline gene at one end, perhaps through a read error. Here the CDR3 DNA reads TGTGCCGGCAGCACCAGGGTTATGGACCCCTACAATGAGCAGTTCTTC. It encodes CAGSTRVMDPYNEQFF. This sequence joins TRBV9 and TRBJ2-1; D possibly corresponds to TRBD1 (5 bases). From germline, CDR1 is SGDLS and CDR2 YYNGEE. The CDR3 consists of 16 residues.

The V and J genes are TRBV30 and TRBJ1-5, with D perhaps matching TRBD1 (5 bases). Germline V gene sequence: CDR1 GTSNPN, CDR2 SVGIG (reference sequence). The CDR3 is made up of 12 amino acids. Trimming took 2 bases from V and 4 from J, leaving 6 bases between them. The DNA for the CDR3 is TGTGCCTGGAGTTGGGGGAATCAGCCCCAGCATTTT. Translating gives CAWSWGNQPQHF.

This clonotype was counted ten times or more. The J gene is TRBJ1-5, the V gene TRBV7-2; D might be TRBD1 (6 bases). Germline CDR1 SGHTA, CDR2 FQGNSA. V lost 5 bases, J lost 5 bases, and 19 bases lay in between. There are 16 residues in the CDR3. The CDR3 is CASSTGGGRLDQPQHF. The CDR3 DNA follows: TGTGCCAGCAGCACGGGTGGGGGGCGATTGGATCAGCCCCAGCATTTT. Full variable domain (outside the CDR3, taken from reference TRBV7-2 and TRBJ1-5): GAGVSQSPSNKVTEKGKDVELRCDPISGHTALYWYRQSLGQGLEFLIYFQGNSAPDKSGLPSDRFSAERTGGSVSTLTIQRTQQEDSAVYLCASSTGGGRLDQPQHFGDGTRLSIL.

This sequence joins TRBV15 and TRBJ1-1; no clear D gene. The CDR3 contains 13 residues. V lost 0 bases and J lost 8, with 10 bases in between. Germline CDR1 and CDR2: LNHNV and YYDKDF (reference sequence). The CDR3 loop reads CATSRDLGGEAFF. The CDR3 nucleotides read TGTGCCACCAGCAGAGATTTGGGAGGGGAAGCTTTCTTT.

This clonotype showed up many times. The CDR3 bases are TGTGCCACCACCACGTCGTCTGGGGCCAACGTCCTGACTTTC. The encoded protein is CATTTSSGANVLTF. The chain couples TRBV24-1 to TRBJ2-6; D is unclear. This CDR3 spans 14 amino acids. V was cut by 8 bases and J by 1 base, with 8 bases left in between. From germline, CDR1 is KGHDR and CDR2 SFDVKD.

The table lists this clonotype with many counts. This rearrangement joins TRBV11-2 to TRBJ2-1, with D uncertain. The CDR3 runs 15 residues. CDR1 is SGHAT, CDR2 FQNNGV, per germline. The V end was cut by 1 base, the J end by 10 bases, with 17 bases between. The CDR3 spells CASSLVKGLRSEQFF. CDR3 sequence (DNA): TGTGCCAGCAGCTTAGTGAAGGGTCTGAGAAGCGAGCAGTTCTTC.

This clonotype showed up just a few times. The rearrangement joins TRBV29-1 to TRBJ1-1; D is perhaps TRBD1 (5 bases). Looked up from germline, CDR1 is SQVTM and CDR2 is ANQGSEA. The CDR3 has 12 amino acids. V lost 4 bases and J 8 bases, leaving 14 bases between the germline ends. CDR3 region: CSVGRGVPEAFF. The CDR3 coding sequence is TGCAGCGTTGGACGAGGGGTCCCAGAAGCTTTCTTT. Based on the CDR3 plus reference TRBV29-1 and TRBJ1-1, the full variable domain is SAVISQKPSRDICQRGTSLTIQCQVDSQVTMMFWYRQQPGQSLTLIATANQGSEATYESGFVIDKFPISRPNLTFSTLTVSNMSPEDSSIYLCSVGRGVPEAFFGQGTRLTVV.

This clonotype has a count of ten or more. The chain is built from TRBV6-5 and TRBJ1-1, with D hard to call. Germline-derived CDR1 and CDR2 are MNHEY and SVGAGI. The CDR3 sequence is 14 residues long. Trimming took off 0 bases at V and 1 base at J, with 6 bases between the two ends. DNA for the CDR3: TGTGCCAGCAGTTACTCAACGGGGAACACTGAAGCTTTCTTT. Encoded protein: CASSYSTGNTEAFF.

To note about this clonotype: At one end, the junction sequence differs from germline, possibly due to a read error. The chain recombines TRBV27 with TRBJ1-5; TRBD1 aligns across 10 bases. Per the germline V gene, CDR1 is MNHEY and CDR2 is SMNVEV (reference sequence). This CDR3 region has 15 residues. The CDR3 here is CASSLSTGGNEPQHF. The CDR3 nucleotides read TGTGCCAGCAGTTTATCGACAGGGGGCAATGAGCCCCAGCATTTT.

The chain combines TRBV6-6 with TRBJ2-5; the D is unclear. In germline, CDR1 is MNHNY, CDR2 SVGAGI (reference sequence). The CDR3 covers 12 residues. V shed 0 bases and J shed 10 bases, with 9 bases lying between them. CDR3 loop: CASSYSGRFQYF. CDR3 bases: TGTGCCAGCAGTTACTCAGGACGGTTCCAGTACTTC.

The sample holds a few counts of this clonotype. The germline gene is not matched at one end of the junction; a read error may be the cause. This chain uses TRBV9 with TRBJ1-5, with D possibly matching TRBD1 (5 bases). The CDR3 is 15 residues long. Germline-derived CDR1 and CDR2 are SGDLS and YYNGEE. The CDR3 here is CASSPDSWGDQPQHF. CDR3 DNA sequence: TGTGCCAGCAGCCCGGACTCCTGGGGGGATCAACCCCAGCATTTT.

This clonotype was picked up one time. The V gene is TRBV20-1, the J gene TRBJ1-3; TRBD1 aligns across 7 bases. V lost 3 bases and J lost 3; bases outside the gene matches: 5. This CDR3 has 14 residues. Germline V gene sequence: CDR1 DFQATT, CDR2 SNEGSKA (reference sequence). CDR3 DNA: TGCAGTGCTAGGGACAGGACCTTTGGAAACACCATATATTTT. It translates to CSARDRTFGNTIYF.

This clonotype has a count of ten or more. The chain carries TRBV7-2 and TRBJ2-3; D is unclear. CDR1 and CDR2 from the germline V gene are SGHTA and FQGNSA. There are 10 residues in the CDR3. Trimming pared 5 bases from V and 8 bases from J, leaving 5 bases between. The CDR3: CASSQGTQYF. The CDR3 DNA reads TGTGCCAGCAGCCAAGGTACGCAGTATTTT.

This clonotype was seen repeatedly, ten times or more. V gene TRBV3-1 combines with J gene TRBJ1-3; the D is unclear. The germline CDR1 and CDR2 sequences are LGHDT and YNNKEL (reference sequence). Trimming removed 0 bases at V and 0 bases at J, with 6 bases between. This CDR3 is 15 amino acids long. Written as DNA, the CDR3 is TGTGCCAGCAGCCAAGATATGATCTCTGGAAACACCATATATTTT. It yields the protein CASSQDMISGNTIYF. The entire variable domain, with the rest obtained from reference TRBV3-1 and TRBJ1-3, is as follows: DTAVSQTPKYLVTQMGNDKSIKCEQNLGHDTMYWYKQDSKKFLKIMFSYNNKELIINETVPNRFSPKSPDKAHLNLHINSLELGDSAVYFCASSQDMISGNTIYFGEGSWLTVV.